The present entry profiles one TCR beta chain with its context. This record belongs to a study of blood T cell repertoires in COVID-19. The ends lost 6 bases at V and 4 bases at J; junction bases unmatched: 8. This CDR3 contains 15 residues. Germline assignment: CDR1 MNHEY and CDR2 SVGAGI. In the source study's methods: Amplification with reference gene primers provided the estimates of nucleated cell counts. Here immunoSEQ multiplex PCR was the method, and the copy in TCRdb shows in-frame clones only, minus some. V and J calls and clone size are copied from that table; D and trimming were computed from the DNA. This table has about 220,000 clones, about 85% appearing once. This study enrolled people aged roughly 18 to 89 from around 26 US geographic areas. In assigning cohorts, the study relied on participant-reported clinical history. The recovered donors of Cohort 3 showed two negative PCRs, clearance, or symptom resolution.

The sample taken for sequencing was PBMCs or T cells enriched from blood (not recorded which). The sequence derives from a woman aged 25 to 39 who had recovered from COVID-19. The genes are TRBV6-5 and TRBJ1-1, with 10 positions matching TRBD1. The CDR3 sequence: CASSLNRDRGTEAFF. DNA for the CDR3: TGTGCCAGCAGCCTCAACCGGGACAGGGGCACTGAAGCTTTCTTT.